The entry below describes one T cell receptor (beta chain). The target antigen is unknown. This entry comes from a study of graft-versus-host responses after intestinal transplantation. Study-level results: Researchers found GvH clones in recipient marrow, and some showed up first in ileum or blood.

Clones were read by immunoSEQ multiplex PCR, and TCRdb kept only the in-frame ones, dropping some. The table records 45,000 or so clones, roughly 90% of them present only once. Germline lookup yields CDR1 SGHTA and CDR2 FQGNSA. V gave up 4 bases and J gave up 2 bases; unmatched junction bases: 7. CDR3 length: 15 residues. The rearrangement uses TRBV7-2 and TRBJ2-7, with 8 bases identical to TRBD2. This TCR derives from a human patient who received an intestinal transplant, so some T cells may come from the graft donor. The sample was PBMCs, taken 524 days after transplant. CDR3 loop: CASSSLSGGPYEQYF. CDR3 nucleotide sequence: TGTGCCAGCAGCTCCCTTTCGGGAGGGCCCTACGAGCAGTACTTC.